This TCR beta chain was recovered during a study of blood T cell repertoires in COVID-19. CDR3 size: 14 residues. Method: immunoSEQ multiplex PCR; TCRdb's copy keeps in-frame clones and lacks some. Of about 120,000 clones listed, 81% are singletons. This TCR derives from a man aged 45 to 65 with acute or convalescent COVID-19. Sequenced input: peripheral blood. The J gene is TRBJ1-1, the V gene TRBV21-1; the tabulated D call, TRBD1, remains unverified against the DNA. TRBV21-1 is listed as a pseudogene. Here the CDR3 reads CASSKDRGNTEAFF. The CDR3 coding sequence is TGTGCCAGCAGCAAAGACAGGGGGAACACTGAAGCTTTCTTT.